Detailed here is one T cell receptor (beta chain). The data were taken from a study of shared clonotypes between healthy human individuals. Sequenced by immunoSEQ multiplex PCR; TCRdb stores in-frame clones only, minus some. The table has about half a million clones, roughly 80% seen once. The donors were adults (healthy and HIV-negative) with no recent acute infections or vaccinations. V gave up 6 bases and J gave up 9 bases, with 15 bases separating them. CDR1 MDHEN and CDR2 SYDVKM come from the germline V gene. The CDR3 has 13 residues. J is TRBJ2-1 and V is TRBV28; D is unresolved. The sequenced sample consisted of PBMCs. The TCR was taken from a woman in her 40s in good health. Some clones in this sample may be carry-over from other donors' samples. DNA for the CDR3: TGTGCCAGCAGAGTAAGACCGCCTGGTGAGCAGTTCTTC. Translated: CASRVRPPGEQFF.